This TCR beta chain was profiled in a study of beta chain features in type 1 diabetes. The CDR3 has 14 amino acids. Trimming pared 5 bases from V and 8 bases from J, leaving 16 bases between. The germline V gene has CDR1 SGHTA and CDR2 FQGNSA. Sequenced material consisted of expressed TCRB transcripts (all of the isolated RNA was reverse transcribed). The data were produced by immunoSEQ multiplex PCR, yet TCRdb's version contains in-frame clones alone and is incomplete. The sample lists about 290,000 clones; roughly 8% were seen once. Study results and caveats: Diminished insertions and augmented deletions at VDJ junctions characterized type 1 diabetes patients. A greater similarity of naive, central memory and Treg TCRB repertoires was seen among patients than among healthy donors. Sequencing the cDNA could make cells with high TCR expression show up more than they should.

This clone was seen repeatedly, ten times or more. The antigen remains unidentified. Sorting that relied on CD45RO/CCR7/CD25/CD127/CD95/CD27 yielded CD4+ naive, central memory, regulatory and stem cell-like memory cells. The origin of this receptor is a woman aged 18-30 years in good health. Sequenced input: central memory CD4+ T cells from blood. The V gene is TRBV7-2, the J gene TRBJ2-1, with D unresolved. CDR3 region: CASSPEILTHEQFF. For the CDR3, the DNA is TGTGCCAGCAGCCCCGAGATATTAACGCATGAGCAGTTCTTC.